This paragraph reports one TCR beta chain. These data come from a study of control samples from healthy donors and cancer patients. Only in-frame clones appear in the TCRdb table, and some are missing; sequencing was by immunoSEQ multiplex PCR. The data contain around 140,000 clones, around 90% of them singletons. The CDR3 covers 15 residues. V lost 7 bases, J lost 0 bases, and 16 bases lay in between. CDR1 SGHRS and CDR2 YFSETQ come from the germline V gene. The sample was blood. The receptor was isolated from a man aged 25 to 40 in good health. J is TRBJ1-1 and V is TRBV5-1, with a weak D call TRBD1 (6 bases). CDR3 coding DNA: TGCGCCAGCGGATTAACGGACAGCTTGAACACTGAAGCTTTCTTT. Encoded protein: CASGLTDSLNTEAFF.